The 6 T cell receptor beta chains given below trace back to one sample, sequenced in a study of OX40 agonist ivuxolimab in advanced cancers. TCRdb keeps only in-frame clones here, not all; method: immunoSEQ multiplex PCR. This sample carries roughly 23,000 clones, 85% to 90% of them seen once, and the ten largest clones take 37%. Specimen: CD4+ or CD8+ T cells sorted from blood, collected in a trial of the OX40 agonist ivuxolimab. The receptors shown here come from an adult with an advanced solid tumor such as melanoma, head and neck, liver or kidney cancer.

This CDR3 is CASNPLQGSSSGANVLTF. The CDR3 coding sequence is TGCGCCAGCAACCCGTTACAGGGGTCTAGCTCTGGGGCCAACGTCCTGACTTTC. This chain connects TRBV5-1 to TRBJ2-6; 7 nucleotides match TRBD1. From germline, CDR1 is SGHRS and CDR2 YFSETQ. Trimming took 6 bases from V and 0 from J; bases not matched to a gene: 12. CDR3 length: 18 amino acids.

The CDR3 region is CASSRTGTMETQYF. The CDR3, as DNA: TGTGCCAGCAGCCGAACCGGGACCATGGAGACCCAGTACTTC. The chain employs TRBV13 and TRBJ2-5; TRBD1 or TRBD2 may be the D gene (5 bases each). Germline V gives CDR1 PRHDT, CDR2 FYEKMQ (reference sequence). V lost 5 bases and J 5 bases, leaving 15 bases between the germline ends. CDR3 length: 14 residues. Complete variable domain (other parts from reference TRBV13 and TRBJ2-5): AAGVIQSPRHLIKEKRETATLKCYPIPRHDTVYWYQQGPGQDPQFLISFYEKMQSDKGSIPDRFSAQQFSDYHSELNMSSLELGDSALYFCASSRTGTMETQYFGPGTRLLVL.

The chain couples TRBV7-9 to TRBJ2-1, with 8 bases that match TRBD2. Germline CDR1 reads SEHNR; CDR2 reads FQNEAQ (reference sequence). V lost 3 bases, J lost 4 bases, and 5 bases stayed unmatched. The length of the CDR3 is 15 residues. CDR3 protein: CASSFPPGGYNEQFF. The CDR3 coding sequence is TGTGCCAGCAGCTTCCCGCCGGGGGGGTACAATGAGCAGTTCTTC.

The chain has TRBV9 and TRBJ2-1, with TRBD2 matching 7 bases. After removal of 3 bases from V and 0 bases from J, the junction contained 12 bases not matched to a gene. Germline-derived CDR1 and CDR2 are SGDLS and YYNGEE. The CDR3 sequence is 18 residues long. The CDR3 here is CASSDPAGRSYSYNEQFF. CDR3 nucleotides: TGTGCCAGCAGCGACCCAGCGGGGCGTTCTTACTCCTACAATGAGCAGTTCTTC.

The chain recombines TRBV7-9 with TRBJ1-1; 8 nucleotides line up with TRBD1. Looked up from germline, CDR1 is SEHNR and CDR2 is FQNEAQ (reference sequence). The trim removed 4 bases at V and 7 bases at J, leaving 11 bases unmatched. The CDR3 sequence is 15 residues long. CDR3 sequence reads: CASSSPDTGGDEAFF. The DNA for the CDR3 is TGTGCCAGCAGCTCCCCCGACACAGGGGGGGATGAAGCTTTCTTT.

The chain recombines TRBV7-8 with TRBJ2-1; TRBD1 matches at 7 bases. CDR1 and CDR2 (germline): SGHVS, FQNEAQ. V trimming: 5 bases; J trimming: 5 bases; junction bases outside the gene matches: 9. The CDR3 has 15 residues. CDR3 sequence (DNA): TGTGCCAGCAGCCCATCAGGGGGACCTCACAATGAGCAGTTCTTC. It codes for CASSPSGGPHNEQFF.